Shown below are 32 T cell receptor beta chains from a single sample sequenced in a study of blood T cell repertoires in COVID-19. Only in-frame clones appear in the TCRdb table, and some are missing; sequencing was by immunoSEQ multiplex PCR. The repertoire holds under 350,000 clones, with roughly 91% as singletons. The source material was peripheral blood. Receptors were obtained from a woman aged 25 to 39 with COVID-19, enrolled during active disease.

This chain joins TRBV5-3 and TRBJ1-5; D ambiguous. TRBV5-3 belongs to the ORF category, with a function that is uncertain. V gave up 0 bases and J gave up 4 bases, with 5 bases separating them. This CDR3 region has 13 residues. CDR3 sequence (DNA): TGTGCCAGAAGCTTGGTCCTAAATCAGCCCCAGCATTTT. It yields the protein CARSLVLNQPQHF.

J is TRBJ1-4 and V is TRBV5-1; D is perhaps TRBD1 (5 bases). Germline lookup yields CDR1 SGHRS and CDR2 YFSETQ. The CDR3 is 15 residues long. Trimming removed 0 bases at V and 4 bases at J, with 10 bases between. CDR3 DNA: TGCGCCAGCAGCTTGGCGGGACTCAGTAATGAAAAACTGTTTTTT. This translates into CASSLAGLSNEKLFF. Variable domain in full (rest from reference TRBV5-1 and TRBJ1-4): KAGVTQTPRYLIKTRGQQVTLSCSPISGHRSVSWYQQTPGQGLQFLFEYFSETQRNKGNFPGRFSGRQFSNSRSEMNVSTLELGDSALYLCASSLAGLSNEKLFFGSGTQLSVL.

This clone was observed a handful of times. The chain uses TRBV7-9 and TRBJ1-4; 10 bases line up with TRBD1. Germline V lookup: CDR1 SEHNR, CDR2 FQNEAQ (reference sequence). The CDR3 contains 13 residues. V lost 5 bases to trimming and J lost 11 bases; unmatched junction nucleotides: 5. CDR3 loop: CASSLGQGGKLFF. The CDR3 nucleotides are TGTGCCAGCAGCCTAGGACAGGGGGGGAAACTGTTTTTT.

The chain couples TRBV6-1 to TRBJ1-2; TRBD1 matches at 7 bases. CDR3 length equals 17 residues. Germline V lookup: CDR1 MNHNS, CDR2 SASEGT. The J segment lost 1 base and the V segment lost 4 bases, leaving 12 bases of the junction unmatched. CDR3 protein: CASSARDRLGNNYGYTF. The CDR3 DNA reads TGTGCCAGCAGTGCCCGGGACAGACTCGGTAATAACTATGGCTACACCTTC.

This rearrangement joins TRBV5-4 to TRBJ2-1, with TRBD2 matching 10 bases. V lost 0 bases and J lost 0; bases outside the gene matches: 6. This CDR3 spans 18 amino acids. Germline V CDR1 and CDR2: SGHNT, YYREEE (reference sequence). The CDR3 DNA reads TGTGCCAGCAGCTTGGCTAGCGGGGGCCTCAGCTCCTACAATGAGCAGTTCTTC. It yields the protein CASSLASGGLSSYNEQFF.

CDR3 in amino acids: CASSQDGTSLETQYF. The CDR3 DNA follows: TGCGCCAGCAGCCAAGATGGGACTAGTCTAGAGACCCAGTACTTC. The chain has TRBV4-1 and TRBJ2-5; 8 bases align to TRBD2. The CDR3 totals 15 residues. Germline loops: CDR1 MGHRA, CDR2 YSYEKL. V lost 0 bases and J lost 4; bases outside the gene matches: 4.

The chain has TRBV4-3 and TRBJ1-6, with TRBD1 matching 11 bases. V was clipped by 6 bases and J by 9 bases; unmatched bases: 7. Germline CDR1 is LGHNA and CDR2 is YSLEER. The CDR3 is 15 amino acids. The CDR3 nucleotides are TGCGCCAGCAGTTCCCTCGGACAGGGGGCTTCACCCCTCCACTTT. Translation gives CASSSLGQGASPLHF.

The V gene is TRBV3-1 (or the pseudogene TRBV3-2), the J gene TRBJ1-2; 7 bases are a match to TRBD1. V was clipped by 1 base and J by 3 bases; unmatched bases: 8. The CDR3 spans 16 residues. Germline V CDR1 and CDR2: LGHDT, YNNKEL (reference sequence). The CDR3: CASSQAKSTGYYGYTF. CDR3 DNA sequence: TGTGCCAGCAGCCAAGCAAAGTCGACAGGGTACTATGGCTACACCTTC.

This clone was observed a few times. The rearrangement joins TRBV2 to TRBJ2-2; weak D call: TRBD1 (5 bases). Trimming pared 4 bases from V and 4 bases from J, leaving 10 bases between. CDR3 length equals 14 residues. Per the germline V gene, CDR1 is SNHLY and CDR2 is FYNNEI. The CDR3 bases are TGTGCCAGCAGTGGATCGACAGTCACCGGGGAGCTGTTTTTT. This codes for CASSGSTVTGELFF.

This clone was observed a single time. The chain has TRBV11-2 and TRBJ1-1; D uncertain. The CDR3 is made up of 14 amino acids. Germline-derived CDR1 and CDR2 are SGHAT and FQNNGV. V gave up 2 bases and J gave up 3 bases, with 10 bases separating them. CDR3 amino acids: CASSLTVTHTEAFF. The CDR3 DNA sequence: TGTGCCAGCAGCTTAACAGTGACCCACACTGAAGCTTTCTTT.

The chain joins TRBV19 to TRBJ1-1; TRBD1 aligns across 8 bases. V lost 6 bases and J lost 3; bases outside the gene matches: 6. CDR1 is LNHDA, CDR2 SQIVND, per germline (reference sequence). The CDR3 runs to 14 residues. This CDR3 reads CASRRTGRDTEAFF. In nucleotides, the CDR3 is TGTGCCAGTAGACGGACAGGGCGGGACACTGAAGCTTTCTTT.

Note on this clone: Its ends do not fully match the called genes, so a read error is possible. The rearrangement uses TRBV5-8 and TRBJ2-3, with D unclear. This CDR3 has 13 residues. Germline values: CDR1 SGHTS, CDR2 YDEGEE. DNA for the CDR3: TGTGCCAGCAGCTTCCACGGCGGTCTACGCAGTGGGTTT. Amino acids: CASSFHGGLRSGF.

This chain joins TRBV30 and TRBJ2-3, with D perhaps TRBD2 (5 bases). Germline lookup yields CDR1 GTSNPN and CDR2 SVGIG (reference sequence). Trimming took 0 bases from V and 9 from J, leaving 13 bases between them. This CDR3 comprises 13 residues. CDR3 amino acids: CAWSVTERGTQYF. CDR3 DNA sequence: TGTGCCTGGAGTGTGACCGAAAGAGGGACGCAGTATTTT.

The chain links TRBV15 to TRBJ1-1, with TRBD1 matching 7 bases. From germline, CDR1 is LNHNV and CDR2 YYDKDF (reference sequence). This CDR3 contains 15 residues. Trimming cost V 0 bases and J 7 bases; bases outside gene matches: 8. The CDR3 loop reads CATSREQGTYLEAFF. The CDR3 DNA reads TGTGCCACCAGCAGAGAACAGGGGACCTACCTTGAAGCTTTCTTT.

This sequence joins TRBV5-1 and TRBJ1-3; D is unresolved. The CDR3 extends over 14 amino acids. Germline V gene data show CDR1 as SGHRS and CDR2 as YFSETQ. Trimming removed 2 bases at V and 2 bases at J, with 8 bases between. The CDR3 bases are TGCGCCAGCAGCTTCGGAGGGACTGGAAACACCATATATTTT. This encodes CASSFGGTGNTIYF.

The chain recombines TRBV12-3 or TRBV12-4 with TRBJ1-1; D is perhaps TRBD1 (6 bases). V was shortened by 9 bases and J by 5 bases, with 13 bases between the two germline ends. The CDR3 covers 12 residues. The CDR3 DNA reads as TGTGCCAGTTCAGGGGTAGGGACTGAAGCTTTCTTT. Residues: CASSGVGTEAFF.

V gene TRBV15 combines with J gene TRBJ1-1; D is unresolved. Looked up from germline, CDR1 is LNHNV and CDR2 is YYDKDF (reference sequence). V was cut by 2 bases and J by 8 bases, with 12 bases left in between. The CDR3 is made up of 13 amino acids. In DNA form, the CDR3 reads TGTGCCACCAGCAGACTGAGGCGGGTAGAAGCTTTCTTT. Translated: CATSRLRRVEAFF.

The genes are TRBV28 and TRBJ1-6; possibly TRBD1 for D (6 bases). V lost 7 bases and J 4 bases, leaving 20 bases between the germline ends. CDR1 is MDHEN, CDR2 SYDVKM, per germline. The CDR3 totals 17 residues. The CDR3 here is CASTRAGAGKYNSPLHF. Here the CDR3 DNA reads TGTGCCAGCACGCGGGCAGGGGCCGGAAAATATAATTCACCCCTCCACTTT. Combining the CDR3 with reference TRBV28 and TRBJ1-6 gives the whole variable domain DVKVTQSSRYLVKRTGEKVFLECVQDMDHENMFWYRQDPGLGLRLIYFSYDVKMKEKGDIPEGYSVSREKKERFSLILESASTNQTSMYLCASTRAGAGKYNSPLHFGNGTRLTVT.

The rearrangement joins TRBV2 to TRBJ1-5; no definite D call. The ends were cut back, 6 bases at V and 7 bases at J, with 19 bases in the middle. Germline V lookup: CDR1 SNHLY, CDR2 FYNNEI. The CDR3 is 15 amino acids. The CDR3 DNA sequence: TGTGCCAGCAGAGCGCGGGCCCCGGTCGGACAGCCCCAGCATTTT. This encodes CASRARAPVGQPQHF. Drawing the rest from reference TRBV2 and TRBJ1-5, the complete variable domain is EPEVTQTPSHQVTQMGQEVILRCVPISNHLYFYWYRQILGQKVEFLVSFYNNEISEKSEIFDDQFSVERPDGSNFTLKIRSTKLEDSAMYFCASRARAPVGQPQHFGDGTRLSIL.

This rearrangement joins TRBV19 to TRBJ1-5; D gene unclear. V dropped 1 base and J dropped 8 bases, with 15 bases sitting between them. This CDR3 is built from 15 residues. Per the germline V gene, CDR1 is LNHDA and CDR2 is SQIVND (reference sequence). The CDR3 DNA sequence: TGTGCCAGTAGTATAGGGAGCGGTTCCTTCGAGCCCCAGCATTTT. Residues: CASSIGSGSFEPQHF. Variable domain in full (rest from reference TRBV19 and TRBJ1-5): DGGITQSPKYLFRKEGQNVTLSCEQNLNHDAMYWYRQDPGQGLRLIYYSQIVNDFQKGDIAEGYSVSREKKESFPLTVTSAQKNPTAFYLCASSIGSGSFEPQHFGDGTRLSIL.

CDR3 residues: CASRGRLGYEQFF. CDR3 nucleotide sequence: TGTGCCAGCAGGGGCCGACTAGGATATGAGCAGTTCTTC. The rearrangement uses TRBV2 and TRBJ2-1; TRBD2 might be the D (6 bases). This CDR3 has 13 residues. The V end lost 6 bases, the J end lost 8 bases, and 14 bases lay between the germline ends. Germline assignment: CDR1 SNHLY and CDR2 FYNNEI. Supplemented by reference TRBV2 and TRBJ2-1, the full variable domain reads EPEVTQTPSHQVTQMGQEVILRCVPISNHLYFYWYRQILGQKVEFLVSFYNNEISEKSEIFDDQFSVERPDGSNFTLKIRSTKLEDSAMYFCASRGRLGYEQFFGPGTRLTVL.

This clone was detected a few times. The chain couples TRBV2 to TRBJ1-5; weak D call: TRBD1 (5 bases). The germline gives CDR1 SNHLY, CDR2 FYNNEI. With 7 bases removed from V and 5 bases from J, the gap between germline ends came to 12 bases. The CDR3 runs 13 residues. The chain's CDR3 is CASKDSLDQPQHF. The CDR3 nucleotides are TGTGCCAGCAAAGACAGCCTCGATCAGCCCCAGCATTTT.

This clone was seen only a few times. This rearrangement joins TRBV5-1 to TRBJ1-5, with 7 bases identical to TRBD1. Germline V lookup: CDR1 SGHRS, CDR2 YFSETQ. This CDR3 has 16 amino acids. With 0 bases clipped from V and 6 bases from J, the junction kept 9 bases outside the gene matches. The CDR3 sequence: CASSLEGIEGAQPQHF. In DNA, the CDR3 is TGCGCCAGCAGCTTGGAAGGAATAGAGGGGGCTCAGCCCCAGCATTTT. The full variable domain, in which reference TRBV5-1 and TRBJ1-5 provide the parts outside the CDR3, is KAGVTQTPRYLIKTRGQQVTLSCSPISGHRSVSWYQQTPGQGLQFLFEYFSETQRNKGNFPGRFSGRQFSNSRSEMNVSTLELGDSALYLCASSLEGIEGAQPQHFGDGTRLSIL.

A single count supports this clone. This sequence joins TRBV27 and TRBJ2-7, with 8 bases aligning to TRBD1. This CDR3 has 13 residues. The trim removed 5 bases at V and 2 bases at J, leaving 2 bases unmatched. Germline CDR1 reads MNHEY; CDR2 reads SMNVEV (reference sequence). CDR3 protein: CASSVTGAYEQYF. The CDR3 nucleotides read TGTGCCAGCAGTGTGACAGGGGCCTACGAGCAGTACTTC.

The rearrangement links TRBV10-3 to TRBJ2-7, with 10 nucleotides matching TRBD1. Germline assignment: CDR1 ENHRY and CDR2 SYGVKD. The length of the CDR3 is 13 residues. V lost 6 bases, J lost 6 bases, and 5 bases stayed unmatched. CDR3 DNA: TGTGCCATCAGCCCGGGACAGGGGCTCGAGCAGTACTTC. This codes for CAISPGQGLEQYF.

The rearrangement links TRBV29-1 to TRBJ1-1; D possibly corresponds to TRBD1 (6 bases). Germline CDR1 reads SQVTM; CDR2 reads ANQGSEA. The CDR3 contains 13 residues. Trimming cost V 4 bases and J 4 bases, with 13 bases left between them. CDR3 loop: CSVAYQGSTEAFF. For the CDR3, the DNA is TGCAGCGTTGCCTATCAGGGGTCCACTGAAGCTTTCTTT.

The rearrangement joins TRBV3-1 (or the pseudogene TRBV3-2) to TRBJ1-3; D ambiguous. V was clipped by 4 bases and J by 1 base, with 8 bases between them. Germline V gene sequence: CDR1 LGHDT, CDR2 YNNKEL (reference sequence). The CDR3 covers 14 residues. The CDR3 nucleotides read TGTGCCAGCAGCCTGCGGGGATCTGGAAACACCATATATTTT. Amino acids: CASSLRGSGNTIYF.

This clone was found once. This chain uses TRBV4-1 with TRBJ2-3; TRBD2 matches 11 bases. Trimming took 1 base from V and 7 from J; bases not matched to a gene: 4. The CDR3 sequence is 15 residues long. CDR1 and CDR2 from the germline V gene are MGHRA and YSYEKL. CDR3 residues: CASSQVAGGPYTQYF. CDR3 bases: TGCGCCAGCAGCCAAGTAGCGGGGGGGCCGTATACGCAGTATTTT.

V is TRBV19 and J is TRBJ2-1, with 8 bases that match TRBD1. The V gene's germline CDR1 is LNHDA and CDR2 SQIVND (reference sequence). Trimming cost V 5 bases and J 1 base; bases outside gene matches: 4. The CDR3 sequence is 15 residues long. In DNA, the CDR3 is TGTGCCAGTAGTCCCCAGGGGGCGTCCTACAATGAGCAGTTCTTC. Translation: CASSPQGASYNEQFF.

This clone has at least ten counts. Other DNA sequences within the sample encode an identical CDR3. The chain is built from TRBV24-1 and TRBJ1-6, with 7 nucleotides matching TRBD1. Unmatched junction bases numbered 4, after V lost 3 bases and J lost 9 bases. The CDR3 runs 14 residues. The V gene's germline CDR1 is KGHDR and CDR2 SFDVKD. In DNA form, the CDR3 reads TGTGCCACCAGTGATGGGACAGACGGTTCACCCCTCCACTTT. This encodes CATSDGTDGSPLHF.

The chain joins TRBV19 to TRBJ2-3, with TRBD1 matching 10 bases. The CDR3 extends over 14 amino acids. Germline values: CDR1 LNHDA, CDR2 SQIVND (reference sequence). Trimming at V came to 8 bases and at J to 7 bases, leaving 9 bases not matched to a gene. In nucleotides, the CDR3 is TGTGCCAGTCACGGGACAGGGGTACGGAATACGCAGTATTTT. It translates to CASHGTGVRNTQYF.

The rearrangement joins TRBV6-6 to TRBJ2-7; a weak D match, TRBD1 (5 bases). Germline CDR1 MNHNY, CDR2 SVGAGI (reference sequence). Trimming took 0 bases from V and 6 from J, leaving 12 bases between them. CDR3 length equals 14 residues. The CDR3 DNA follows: TGTGCCAGCAGTTACTCGTTCAGGGTCAGCGAGCAGTACTTC. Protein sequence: CASSYSFRVSEQYF.